This T cell receptor beta chain comes out of a study of T cells after posttransplantation cyclophosphamide. Study conclusions and caveats: Donor CD8+ memory clones often dominated recipient blood repertoires at later times. After PTCy, TRB diversity resembled that of CNI/methotrexate controls. Blood and skin or GI T cell repertoires showed limited TRB overlap.

The CDR3 extends over 15 amino acids. V dropped 3 bases and J dropped 8; count of bases not matched to a gene: 7. From germline, CDR1 is SEHNR and CDR2 FQNEAQ (reference sequence). Methotrexate plus calcineurin inhibitor accompanied controls' myeloablative marrow transplants; sampling was 1 year later. Turning to this clone: Its target is unknown.

The protocol was immunoSEQ multiplex PCR, while the TCRdb copy is restricted to in-frame clones and leaves out a portion. The sample shows over 20,000 clones, around 86% of them seen only once. The specimen comprised PBMCs, sampled around 53 weeks after allogeneic stem cell transplant with calcineurin inhibitor and methotrexate. The chain recombines TRBV7-9 with TRBJ2-1; 10 bases agree with TRBD2. This TCR was sampled from a female patient aged 30 to 45 who received an allogeneic stem cell transplant from an unrelated donor, was CMV-positive, and had acute and chronic GVHD. Some T cells may have come from the graft donor. The CDR3 nucleotides are TGTGCCAGCAGCTTTAAGCGGGGGGGCAGAGATGAGCAGTTCTTC. Protein product: CASSFKRGGRDEQFF.